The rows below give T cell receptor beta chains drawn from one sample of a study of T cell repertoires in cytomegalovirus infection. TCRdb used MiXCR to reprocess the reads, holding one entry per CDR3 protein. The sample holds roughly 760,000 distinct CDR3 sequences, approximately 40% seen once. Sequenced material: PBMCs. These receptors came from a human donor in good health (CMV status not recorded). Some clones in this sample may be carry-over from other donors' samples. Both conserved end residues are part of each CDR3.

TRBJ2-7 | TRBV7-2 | CASSLIITGDEQYF
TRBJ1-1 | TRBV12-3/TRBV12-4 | CASEENTEAFF
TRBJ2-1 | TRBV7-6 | CATGLNPNEQFF
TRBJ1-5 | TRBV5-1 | CASSTGPRSNQPQHF
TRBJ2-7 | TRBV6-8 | CASSYGGRSYEQYF
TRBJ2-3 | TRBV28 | CASSFLTPGLDTQYF
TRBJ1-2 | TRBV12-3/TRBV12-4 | CASSLTLGVGGYTF
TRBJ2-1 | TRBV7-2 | CASSLAPLGRRSYNEQFF
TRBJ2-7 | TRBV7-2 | CASSLASGRLSEQYF
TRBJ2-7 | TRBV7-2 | CASSFDRYEQYF
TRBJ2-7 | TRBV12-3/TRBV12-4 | CAGSEGLLYVQYF
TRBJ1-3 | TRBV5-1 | CASSWDLSSGNTIYF
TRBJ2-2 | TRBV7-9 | CASSHRTSGFTGELFF
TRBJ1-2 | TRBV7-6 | CASSTAGTGLLYDGYTF
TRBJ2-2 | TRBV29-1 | CAAGGSFTGELFF
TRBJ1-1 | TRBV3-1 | CASSTRDSNTEAFF
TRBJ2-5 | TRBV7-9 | CASSLTGVGETQYF
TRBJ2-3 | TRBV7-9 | CASSFARVSPTDTQYF
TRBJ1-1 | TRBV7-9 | CASSLLQNAEAFF
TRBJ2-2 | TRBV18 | CASSQDDSFHRELFF
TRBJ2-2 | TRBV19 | CASSMGGSGELFF
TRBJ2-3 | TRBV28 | CAGRDSSTDTQYF
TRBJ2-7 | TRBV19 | CASRKSGTSYEQYF
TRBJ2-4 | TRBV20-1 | CSAEPTKGGGFKNIQYF
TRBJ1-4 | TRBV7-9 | CSSSSPLGTGRGEKLFF
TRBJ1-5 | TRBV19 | CASSSPRQGANQPQHF
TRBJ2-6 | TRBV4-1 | CASSQGQGIGANVLTF
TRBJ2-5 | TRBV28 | CASSGVISQETQYF
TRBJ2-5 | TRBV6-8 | CASGLRGSGTQYF
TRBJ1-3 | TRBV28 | CASSLPGLMSSGNTIYF
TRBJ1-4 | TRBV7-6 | CASSLRRQGRSEKLFF